The table lists the clone carrying this TCR beta chain with many counts. Its specificity is not known. Germline V gives CDR1 MDHEN, CDR2 SYDVKM. With 6 bases clipped from V and 4 bases from J, the junction kept 5 bases outside the gene matches. This CDR3 region has 14 residues. These data are taken from a study of breast tumors, draining lymph nodes, adjacent tissues. Notes on the study in general: Luminal-like breast cancer showed significantly higher tumor–nontumor repertoire similarity than basal-like.

Each CDR3 protein is one row after TCRdb ran MiXCR on the multiplex PCR reads. The sample shows about 20,000 distinct CDR3 sequences, about a third of them seen only once. Sequencing was done on a sample of breast tumor tissue. This clonotype was obtained from a female donor with breast cancer. Some clones in this sample may be carry-over from other donors' samples. V is TRBV28 and J is TRBJ2-3; TRBD2 aligns across 9 bases. CDR3 sequence (DNA): TGTGCCAGCAGGGGCGGGAGGGGTCCAGATACGCAGTATTTT. Amino acid sequence: CASRGGRGPDTQYF.